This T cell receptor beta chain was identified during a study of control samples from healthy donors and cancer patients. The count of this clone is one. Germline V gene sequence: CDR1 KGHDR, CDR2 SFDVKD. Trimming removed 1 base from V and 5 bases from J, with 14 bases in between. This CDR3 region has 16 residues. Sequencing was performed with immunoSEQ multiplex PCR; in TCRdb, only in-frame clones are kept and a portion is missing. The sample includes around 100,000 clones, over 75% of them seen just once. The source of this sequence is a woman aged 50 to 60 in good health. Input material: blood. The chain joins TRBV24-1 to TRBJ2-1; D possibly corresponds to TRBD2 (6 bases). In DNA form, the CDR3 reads TGTGCCACCAGTGATTTCGGGAGACGCGGAGACAATGAGCAGTTCTTC. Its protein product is CATSDFGRRGDNEQFF.